The 19 T cell receptor beta chains below were found in one sample sequenced in a study of brain T cells in children with intractable seizures (TCRdb year 2021). The time point tag for this specimen amounts to: blood from clinic visit 5 months post-surgery; TSC patient then seizure free. The method behind the library was the immunoSEQ multiplex PCR assay. The clones in this table, taken by TCRdb from immuneACCESS, are in-frame only. Not every clone is retained; where verified, under half of the shortfall comes from an unresolved V gene, and the cause of the rest is unknown. This sample holds under 400,000 clones; 93% were observed only once. The top ten constitute about 6% of the sample. The sequencing used peripheral blood, collected less than 6 months after surgery. These receptors originate from a boy under two years old with tuberous sclerosis and intractable seizures.

The chain carries TRBV5-6 and TRBJ2-7, with D perhaps matching TRBD2 (7 bases). CDR1 is SGHDT, CDR2 YYEEEE, per germline. Trimming cost V 1 base and J 1 base, with 15 bases left between them. The CDR3 spans 16 residues. DNA of the CDR3: TGTGCCAGCAGCTTGTTTACCGGGGGGCGTTCCTACGAGCAGTACTTC. Protein: CASSLFTGGRSYEQYF.

This clone was found once. The chain couples TRBV19 to TRBJ1-1; no clear D gene. Germline CDR1 reads LNHDA; CDR2 reads SQIVND (reference sequence). The CDR3 has 15 amino acids. The V gene lost 3 bases and the J gene lost 1 base, with 12 bases spanning the gap. The CDR3 is CASSIGGGWNTEAFF. CDR3 coding DNA: TGTGCCAGTAGTATCGGAGGTGGGTGGAACACTGAAGCTTTCTTT.

The gene calls are TRBV2 and TRBJ1-3; 7 bases align to TRBD1. Germline CDR1 and CDR2: SNHLY and FYNNEI. This CDR3 spans 18 amino acids. V shed 2 bases and J 0 bases; nucleotides not matched to a gene: 10. The CDR3 here is CASSEPTGEGFSGNTIYF. The DNA for the CDR3 is TGTGCCAGCAGTGAACCCACAGGGGAAGGATTCTCTGGAAACACCATATATTTT.

The chain joins TRBV27 to TRBJ2-2; 9 positions match TRBD1. CDR3 length: 16 residues. The V gene's germline CDR1 is MNHEY and CDR2 SMNVEV (reference sequence). V shed 5 bases and J 7 bases; nucleotides not matched to a gene: 11. DNA of the CDR3: TGTGCCAGCAGTAGGACGTGGACAGGGGTCAGCGGGGAGCTGTTTTTT. This sequence encodes CASSRTWTGVSGELFF.

V and J are TRBV5-1 and TRBJ1-2; TRBD1 matches at 8 bases. The germline V gene has CDR1 SGHRS and CDR2 YFSETQ. The length of the CDR3 is 13 residues. Unmatched junction bases numbered 5, after V lost 4 bases and J lost 6 bases. This CDR3 is CASSLRTGNGYTF. DNA for the CDR3: TGCGCCAGCAGCCTAAGGACAGGGAATGGCTACACCTTC.

In its sample, this clone was seen a few times. The CDR3 bases are TGTGCCAGCAGCTCCTATGGGGACAGCCCCTACACCTTC. It encodes CASSSYGDSPYTF. This chain connects TRBV7-9 to TRBJ1-2, with 7 positions matching TRBD1. Germline V lookup: CDR1 SEHNR, CDR2 FQNEAQ (reference sequence). The CDR3 covers 13 residues. V was clipped by 4 bases and J by 10 bases; unmatched bases: 9.

This clone was counted only a few times. CDR3 nucleotides: TGTGCCAGCAGCTTAGTAGGTAGGAGACAACAACTTGAAGCTTTCTTT. It yields the protein CASSLVGRRQQLEAFF. The chain is built from TRBV11-2 and TRBJ1-1; D is unclear. There are 16 residues in the CDR3. CDR1 and CDR2 from the germline V gene are SGHAT and FQNNGV. V was trimmed by 1 base and J by 7 bases, leaving 19 bases between them. Supplemented by reference TRBV11-2 and TRBJ1-1, the full variable domain reads EAGVAQSPRYKIIEKRQSVAFWCNPISGHATLYWYQQILGQGPKLLIQFQNNGVVDDSQLPKDRFSAERLKGVDSTLKIQPAKLEDSAVYLCASSLVGRRQQLEAFFGQGTRLTVV.

V is TRBV20-1 and J is TRBJ1-6; D gene uncertain. The CDR3 extends over 14 amino acids. Trimming removed 3 bases at V and 3 bases at J, with 9 bases between. Germline CDR1 reads DFQATT; CDR2 reads SNEGSKA (reference sequence). CDR3 in DNA: TGCAGTGCTAGTAACGGGGACTATAATTCACCCCTCCACTTT. This codes for CSASNGDYNSPLHF.

This sequence joins TRBV5-6 and TRBJ2-1, with 7 bases that match TRBD1. Germline V gene sequence: CDR1 SGHDT, CDR2 YYEEEE. The CDR3 runs to 13 residues. V was clipped by 7 bases and J by 6 bases; unmatched bases: 7. The CDR3 DNA is TGTGCCAGCTCGACAGGGATGATCAATGAGCAGTTCTTC. This sequence encodes CASSTGMINEQFF. The variable domain in full, with the rest retrieved from reference TRBV5-6 and TRBJ2-1, is DAGVTQSPTHLIKTRGQQVTLRCSPKSGHDTVSWYQQALGQGPQFIFQYYEEEERQRGNFPDRFSGHQFPNYSSELNVNALLLGDSALYLCASSTGMINEQFFGPGTRLTVL.

CDR3 bases: TGTGCCAGCAGTTTCAAATGGGCCAAAACAGCCTTCCCTAGCGGGGGCTACAATGAGCAGTTCTTC. It yields the protein CASSFKWAKTAFPSGGYNEQFF. The chain combines TRBV27 with TRBJ2-1; 10 bases align to TRBD2. V was pared by 3 bases and J by 3 bases, with 23 bases of the junction left unmatched. This CDR3 is built from 22 residues. CDR1 MNHEY and CDR2 SMNVEV come from the germline V gene (reference sequence).

The chain couples TRBV9 to TRBJ1-1; D gene unclear. The ends were cut back, 4 bases at V and 1 base at J, with 11 bases in the middle. The CDR3 is 14 residues long. Germline V gives CDR1 SGDLS, CDR2 YYNGEE. CDR3 sequence: CASSPGWENTEAFF. CDR3 nucleotide sequence: TGTGCCAGCAGCCCCGGTTGGGAGAACACTGAAGCTTTCTTT.

This rearrangement joins TRBV25-1 to TRBJ2-5; 9 positions agree with TRBD1. Trimming cost V 1 base and J 9 bases; bases outside gene matches: 9. The V gene's germline CDR1 is MGHDK and CDR2 SYGVNS. The CDR3 length is 15 residues. As DNA, the CDR3 is TGTGCCAGCAGTGAATCCCCGGGACAGGGTCAGGCCCAGTACTTC. As protein: CASSESPGQGQAQYF.

The chain uses TRBV4-2 and TRBJ1-1; 9 nucleotides match TRBD1. The V segment lost 10 bases and the J segment 0 bases; nucleotides outside the gene matches: 6. CDR3 length: 14 residues. CDR1 and CDR2 (germline): LGHNA, YNFKEQ. The CDR3 DNA reads TGTGCCACCGGAACAGGGGGCCTGAACACTGAAGCTTTCTTT. Translated: CATGTGGLNTEAFF.

The chain uses TRBV18 and TRBJ2-3; weak D call: TRBD1 (6 bases). Per the germline V gene, CDR1 is KGHSH and CDR2 is LQKENI. The CDR3 is 13 residues long. Trimming left V 5 bases short and J 4 bases short, with 10 bases between. The CDR3 bases are TGTGCCAGCTCAACCGCAGGGGCAGATACGCAGTATTTT. Its protein is CASSTAGADTQYF.

This clone was recorded only once. The chain joins TRBV28 to TRBJ2-3, with TRBD2 identical over 8 bases. This CDR3 spans 17 amino acids. In germline, CDR1 is MDHEN, CDR2 SYDVKM. J was trimmed by 2 bases and V by 1 base; bases with no gene match: 8. CDR3 amino acids: CASSLFVSSGSTDTQYF. The CDR3 DNA reads TGTGCCAGCAGTTTATTTGTGTCTAGCGGGTCCACAGATACGCAGTATTTT.

The chain joins TRBV5-1 to TRBJ1-1, with D maybe TRBD1 (5 bases). The V gene lost 5 bases and the J gene lost 5 bases, with 10 bases spanning the gap. Germline V CDR1 and CDR2: SGHRS, YFSETQ. The CDR3 runs to 12 residues. The CDR3 here is CASSSQGTEAFF. The DNA for the CDR3 is TGCGCCAGCAGTTCCCAGGGAACTGAAGCTTTCTTT.

The gene calls are TRBV13 and TRBJ2-3; tentatively, D is TRBD2 (6 bases). CDR1 is PRHDT, CDR2 FYEKMQ, per germline (reference sequence). V shed 0 bases and J shed 8 bases, with 12 bases lying between them. This CDR3 contains 14 residues. The CDR3, as DNA: TGTGCCAGCAGCTTAGGACTAGCCGGGGTTACGCAGTATTTT. It is translated as CASSLGLAGVTQYF. The full variable domain, rest sourced from reference TRBV13 and TRBJ2-3, is AAGVIQSPRHLIKEKRETATLKCYPIPRHDTVYWYQQGPGQDPQFLISFYEKMQSDKGSIPDRFSAQQFSDYHSELNMSSLELGDSALYFCASSLGLAGVTQYFGPGTRLTVL.

This chain's CDR3 is CASSYGPDTQYF. CDR3 coding DNA: TGTGCCAGCAGTTACGGTCCAGATACGCAGTATTTT. This chain joins TRBV6-6 and TRBJ2-3; D is uncertain. The CDR3 is 12 residues long. V lost 2 bases and J 4 bases, leaving 4 bases between the germline ends. The germline V gene encodes CDR1 MNHNY and CDR2 SVGAGI (reference sequence).

Turning to this clone: Other DNA sequences in this specimen translate into the identical CDR3. The chain has TRBV9 and TRBJ1-5, with TRBD1 identical over 7 bases. J lost 7 bases, V lost 4 bases, and 5 bases had no gene match. Germline V CDR1 and CDR2: SGDLS, YYNGEE. This CDR3 region has 13 residues. The CDR3, as DNA: TGTGCCAGCAGCCCACAGGGGCACCAGCCCCAGCATTTT. Protein: CASSPQGHQPQHF.